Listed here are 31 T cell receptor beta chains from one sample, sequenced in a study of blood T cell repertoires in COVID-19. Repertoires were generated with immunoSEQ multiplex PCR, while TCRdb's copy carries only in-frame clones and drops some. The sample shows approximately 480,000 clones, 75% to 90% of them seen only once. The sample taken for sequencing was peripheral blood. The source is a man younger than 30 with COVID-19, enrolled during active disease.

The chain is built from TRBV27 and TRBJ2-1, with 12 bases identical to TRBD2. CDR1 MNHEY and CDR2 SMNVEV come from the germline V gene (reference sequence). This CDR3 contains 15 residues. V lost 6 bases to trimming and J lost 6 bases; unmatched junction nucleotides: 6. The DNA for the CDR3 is TGTGCCAGCAGCCCGACTAGCGGGAGTCGCAATGAGCAGTTCTTC. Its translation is CASSPTSGSRNEQFF.

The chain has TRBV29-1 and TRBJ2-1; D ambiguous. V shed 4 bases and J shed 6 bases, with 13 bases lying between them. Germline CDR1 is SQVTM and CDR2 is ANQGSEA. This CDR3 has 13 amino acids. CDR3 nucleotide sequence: TGCAGCGTTGGGCCTAGAACACGCAATGAGCAGTTCTTC. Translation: CSVGPRTRNEQFF.

As DNA, the CDR3 is TGTGCCAGCAGCGTAGCTACGGCGACCAGCGCCTACAATGAGCAGTTCTTC. It specifies CASSVATATSAYNEQFF. This rearrangement joins TRBV9 to TRBJ2-1; D is ambiguous. The CDR3 runs to 17 residues. Germline V gene lookup returns CDR1 SGDLS and CDR2 YYNGEE. Trimming pared 0 bases from V and 2 bases from J, leaving 15 bases between.

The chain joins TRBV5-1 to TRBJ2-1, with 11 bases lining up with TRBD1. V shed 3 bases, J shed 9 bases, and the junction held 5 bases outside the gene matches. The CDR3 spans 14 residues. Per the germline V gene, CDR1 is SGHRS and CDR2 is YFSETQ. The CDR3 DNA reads TGCGCCAGCAGCTCAGGGACAGGGGGTGGTGAGCAGTTCTTC. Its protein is CASSSGTGGGEQFF.

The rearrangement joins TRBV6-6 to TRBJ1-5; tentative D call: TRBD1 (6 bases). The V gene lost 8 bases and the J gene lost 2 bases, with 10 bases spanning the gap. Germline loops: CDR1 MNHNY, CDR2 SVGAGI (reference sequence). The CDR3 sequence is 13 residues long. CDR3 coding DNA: TGTGCCAGCTCACACAGGGGCAATCAGCCCCAGCATTTT. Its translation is CASSHRGNQPQHF.

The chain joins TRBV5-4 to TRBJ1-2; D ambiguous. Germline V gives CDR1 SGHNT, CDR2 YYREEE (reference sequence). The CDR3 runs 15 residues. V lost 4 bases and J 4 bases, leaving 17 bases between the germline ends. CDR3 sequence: CASSPAGPTSYGYTF. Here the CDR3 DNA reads TGTGCCAGCAGCCCAGCGGGCCCAACTTCCTATGGCTACACCTTC.

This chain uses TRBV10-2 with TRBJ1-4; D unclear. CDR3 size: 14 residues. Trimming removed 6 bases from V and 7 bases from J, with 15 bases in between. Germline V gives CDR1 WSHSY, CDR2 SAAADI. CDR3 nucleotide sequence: TGCGCCAGCAGGGCGCGGGAAGGATCTGAAAAACTGTTTTTT. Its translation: CASRAREGSEKLFF.

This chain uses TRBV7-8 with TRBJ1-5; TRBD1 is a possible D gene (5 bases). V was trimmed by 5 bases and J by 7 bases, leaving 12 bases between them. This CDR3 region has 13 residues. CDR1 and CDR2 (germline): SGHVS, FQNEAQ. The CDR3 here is CASSAGRRQPQHF. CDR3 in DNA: TGTGCCAGCAGCGCAGGGCGCCGGCAGCCCCAGCATTTT. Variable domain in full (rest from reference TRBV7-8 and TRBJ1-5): GAGVSQSPRYKVAKRGQDVALRCDPISGHVSLFWYQQALGQGPEFLTYFQNEAQLDKSGLPSDRFFAERPEGSVSTLKIQRTQQEDSAVYLCASSAGRRQPQHFGDGTRLSIL.

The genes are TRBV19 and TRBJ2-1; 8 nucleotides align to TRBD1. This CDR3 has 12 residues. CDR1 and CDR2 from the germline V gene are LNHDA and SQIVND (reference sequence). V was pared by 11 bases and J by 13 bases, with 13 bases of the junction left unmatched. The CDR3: CAGGSRPGGQFF. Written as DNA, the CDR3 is TGTGCCGGGGGATCTAGGCCAGGGGGCCAGTTCTTC.

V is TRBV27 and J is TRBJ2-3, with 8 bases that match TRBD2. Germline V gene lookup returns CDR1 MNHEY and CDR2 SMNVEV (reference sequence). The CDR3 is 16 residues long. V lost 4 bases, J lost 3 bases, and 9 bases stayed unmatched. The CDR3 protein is CASSSTGTRSTDTQYF. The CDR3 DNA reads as TGTGCCAGCAGTTCGACCGGGACTAGATCTACAGATACGCAGTATTTT.

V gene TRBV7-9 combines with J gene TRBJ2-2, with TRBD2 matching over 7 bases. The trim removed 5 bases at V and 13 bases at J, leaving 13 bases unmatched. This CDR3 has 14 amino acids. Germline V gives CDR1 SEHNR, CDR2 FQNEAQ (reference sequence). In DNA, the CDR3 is TGTGCCAGCAGCACCTCTGGGGGGGTCCAAGGGCTGTTTTTT. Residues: CASSTSGGVQGLFF.

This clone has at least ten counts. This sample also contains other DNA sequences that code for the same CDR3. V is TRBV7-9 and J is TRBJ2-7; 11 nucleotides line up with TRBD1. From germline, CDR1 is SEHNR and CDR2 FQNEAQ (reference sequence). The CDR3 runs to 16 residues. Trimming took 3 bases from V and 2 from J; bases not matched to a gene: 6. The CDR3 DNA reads TGTGCCAGCAGCTTGGCCGGGACAGGGGGACCCTACGAGCAGTACTTC. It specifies CASSLAGTGGPYEQYF. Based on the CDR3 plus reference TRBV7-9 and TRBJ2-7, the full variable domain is DTGVSQNPRHKITKRGQNVTFRCDPISEHNRLYWYRQTLGQGPEFLTYFQNEAQLEKSRLLSDRFSAERPKGSFSTLEIQRTEQGDSAMYLCASSLAGTGGPYEQYFGPGTRLTVT.

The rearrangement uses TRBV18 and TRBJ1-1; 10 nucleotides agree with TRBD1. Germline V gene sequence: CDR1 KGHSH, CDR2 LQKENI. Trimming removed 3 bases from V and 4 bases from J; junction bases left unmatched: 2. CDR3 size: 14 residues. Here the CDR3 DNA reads TGTGCCAGCTCACCGGACAGGGGGAGCACTGAAGCTTTCTTT. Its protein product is CASSPDRGSTEAFF. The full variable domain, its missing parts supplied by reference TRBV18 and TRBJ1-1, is NAGVMQNPRHLVRRRGQEARLRCSPMKGHSHVYWYRQLPEEGLKFMVYLQKENIIDESGMPKERFSAEFPKEGPSILRIQQVVRGDSAAYFCASSPDRGSTEAFFGQGTRLTVV.

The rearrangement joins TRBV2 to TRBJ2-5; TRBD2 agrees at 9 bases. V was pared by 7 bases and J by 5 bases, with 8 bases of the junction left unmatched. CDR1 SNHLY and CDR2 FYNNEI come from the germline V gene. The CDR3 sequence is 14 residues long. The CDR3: CASIAGGIGETQYF. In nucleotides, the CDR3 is TGTGCCAGCATCGCGGGAGGGATAGGTGAGACCCAGTACTTC.

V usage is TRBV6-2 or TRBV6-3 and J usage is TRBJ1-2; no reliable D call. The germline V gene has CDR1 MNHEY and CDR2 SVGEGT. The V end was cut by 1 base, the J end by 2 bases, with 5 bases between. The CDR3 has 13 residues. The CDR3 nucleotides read TGTGCCAGCAGTTACTTGGGCAACTATGGCTACACCTTC. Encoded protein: CASSYLGNYGYTF.

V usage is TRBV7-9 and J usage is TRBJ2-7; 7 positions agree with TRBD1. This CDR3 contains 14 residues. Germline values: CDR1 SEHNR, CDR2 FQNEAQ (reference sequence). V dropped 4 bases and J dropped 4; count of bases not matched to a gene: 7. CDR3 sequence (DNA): TGTGCCAGCAGCTCCCGGGACAGCGGATACGAGCAGTACTTC. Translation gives CASSSRDSGYEQYF. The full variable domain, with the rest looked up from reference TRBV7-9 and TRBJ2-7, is DTGVSQNPRHKITKRGQNVTFRCDPISEHNRLYWYRQTLGQGPEFLTYFQNEAQLEKSRLLSDRFSAERPKGSFSTLEIQRTEQGDSAMYLCASSSRDSGYEQYFGPGTRLTVT.

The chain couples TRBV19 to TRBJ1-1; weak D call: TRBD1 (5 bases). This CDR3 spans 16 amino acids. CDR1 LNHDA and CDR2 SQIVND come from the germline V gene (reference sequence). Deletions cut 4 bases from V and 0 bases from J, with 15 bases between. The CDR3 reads CASSNPGLTLNTEAFF. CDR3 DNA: TGTGCCAGTAGTAACCCGGGACTGACTTTGAACACTGAAGCTTTCTTT.

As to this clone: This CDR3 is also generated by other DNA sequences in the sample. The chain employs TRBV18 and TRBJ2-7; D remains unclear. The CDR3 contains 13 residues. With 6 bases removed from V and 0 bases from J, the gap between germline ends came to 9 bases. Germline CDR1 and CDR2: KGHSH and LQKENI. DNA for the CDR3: TGTGCCAGCTCGCCAACGAGCTCCTACGAGCAGTACTTC. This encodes CASSPTSSYEQYF.

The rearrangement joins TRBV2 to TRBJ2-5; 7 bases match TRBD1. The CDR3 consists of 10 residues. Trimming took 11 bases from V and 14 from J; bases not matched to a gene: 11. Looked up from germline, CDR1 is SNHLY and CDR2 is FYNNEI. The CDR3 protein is CAGGQSGRYF. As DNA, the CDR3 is TGTGCCGGGGGACAGAGCGGTCGCTACTTC.

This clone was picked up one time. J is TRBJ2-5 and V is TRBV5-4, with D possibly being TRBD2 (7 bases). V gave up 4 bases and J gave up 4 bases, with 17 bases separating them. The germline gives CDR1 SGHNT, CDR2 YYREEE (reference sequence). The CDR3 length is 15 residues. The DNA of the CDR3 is TGTGCCAGCAGCCGCGAGGGGGGGGCGCGAGAGACCCAGTACTTC. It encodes CASSREGGARETQYF. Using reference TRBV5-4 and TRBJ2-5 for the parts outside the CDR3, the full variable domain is ETGVTQSPTHLIKTRGQQVTLRCSSQSGHNTVSWYQQALGQGPQFIFQYYREEENGRGNFPPRFSGLQFPNYSSELNVNALELDDSALYLCASSREGGARETQYFGPGTRLLVL.

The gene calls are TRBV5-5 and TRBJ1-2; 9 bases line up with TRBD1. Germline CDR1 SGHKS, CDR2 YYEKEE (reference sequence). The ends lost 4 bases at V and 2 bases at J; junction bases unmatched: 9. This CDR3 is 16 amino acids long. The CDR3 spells CASSRITGTGNYGYTF. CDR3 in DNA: TGTGCCAGCAGCAGAATTACCGGGACAGGGAACTATGGCTACACCTTC. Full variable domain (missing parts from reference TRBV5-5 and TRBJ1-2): DAGVTQSPTHLIKTRGQQVTLRCSPISGHKSVSWYQQVLGQGPQFIFQYYEKEERGRGNFPDRFSARQFPNYSSELNVNALLLGDSALYLCASSRITGTGNYGYTFGSGTRLTVV.

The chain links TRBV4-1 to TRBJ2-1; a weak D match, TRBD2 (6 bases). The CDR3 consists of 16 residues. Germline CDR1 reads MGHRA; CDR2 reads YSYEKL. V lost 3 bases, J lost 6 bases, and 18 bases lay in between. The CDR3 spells CASSHRLDQESNEQFF. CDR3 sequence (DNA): TGCGCCAGCAGCCATCGACTAGACCAGGAGTCCAATGAGCAGTTCTTC.

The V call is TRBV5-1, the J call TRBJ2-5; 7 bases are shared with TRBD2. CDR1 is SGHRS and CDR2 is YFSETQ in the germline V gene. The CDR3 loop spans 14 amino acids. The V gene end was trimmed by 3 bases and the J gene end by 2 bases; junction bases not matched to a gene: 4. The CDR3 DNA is TGCGCCAGCAGCTGGGAGGGTAGGCAAGAGACCCAGTACTTC. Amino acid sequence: CASSWEGRQETQYF.

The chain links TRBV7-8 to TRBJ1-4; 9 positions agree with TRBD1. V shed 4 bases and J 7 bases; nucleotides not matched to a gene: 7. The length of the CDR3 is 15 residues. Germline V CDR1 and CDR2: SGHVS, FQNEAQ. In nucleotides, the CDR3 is TGTGCCAGCAGCTCTACAGGGGGCTCGGGTGAAAAACTGTTTTTT. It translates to CASSSTGGSGEKLFF.

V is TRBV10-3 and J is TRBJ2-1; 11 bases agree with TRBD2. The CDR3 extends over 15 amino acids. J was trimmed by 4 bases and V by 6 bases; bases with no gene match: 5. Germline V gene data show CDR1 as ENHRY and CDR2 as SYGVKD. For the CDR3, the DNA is TGTGCCATCAGCCGTACTAGCGGGGGTTACAATGAGCAGTTCTTC. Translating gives CAISRTSGGYNEQFF.

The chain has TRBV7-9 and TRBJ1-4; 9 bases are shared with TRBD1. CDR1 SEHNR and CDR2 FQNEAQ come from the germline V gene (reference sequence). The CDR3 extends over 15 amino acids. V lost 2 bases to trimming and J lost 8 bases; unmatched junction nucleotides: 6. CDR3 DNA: TGTGCCAGCAGCTTATCATGGACAGGGGAAGAAAAACTGTTTTTT. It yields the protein CASSLSWTGEEKLFF.

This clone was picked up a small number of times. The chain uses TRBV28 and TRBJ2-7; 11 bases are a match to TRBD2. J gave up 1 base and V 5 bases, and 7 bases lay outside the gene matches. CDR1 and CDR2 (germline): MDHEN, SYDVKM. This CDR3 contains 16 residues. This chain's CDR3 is CASSTLLAGVSYEQYF. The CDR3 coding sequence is TGTGCCAGCAGTACACTACTAGCGGGGGTTTCCTACGAGCAGTACTTC.

DNA of the CDR3: TGTGCCAGCAGCCTCCTTTACGAGCAGTACTTC. Its protein is CASSLLYEQYF. V gene TRBV3-1 (or the pseudogene TRBV3-2) combines with J gene TRBJ2-7; D unclear. CDR1 is LGHDT and CDR2 is YNNKEL in the germline V gene (reference sequence). V lost 4 bases and J lost 4, with 5 bases in between. This CDR3 comprises 11 residues.

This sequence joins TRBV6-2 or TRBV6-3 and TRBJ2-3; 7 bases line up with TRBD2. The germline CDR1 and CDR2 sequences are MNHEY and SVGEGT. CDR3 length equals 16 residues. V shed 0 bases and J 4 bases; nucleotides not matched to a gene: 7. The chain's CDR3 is CASSYSAWLAADTQYF. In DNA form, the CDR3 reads TGTGCCAGCAGTTACTCAGCCTGGCTAGCGGCAGATACGCAGTATTTT.

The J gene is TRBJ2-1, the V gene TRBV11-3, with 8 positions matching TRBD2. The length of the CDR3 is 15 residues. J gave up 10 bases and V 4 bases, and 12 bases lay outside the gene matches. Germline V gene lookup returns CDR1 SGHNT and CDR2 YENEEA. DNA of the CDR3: TGTGCCAGCAGCTCTCGGGCTAGCGGGTTTGAGGAGCAGTTCTTC. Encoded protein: CASSSRASGFEEQFF.

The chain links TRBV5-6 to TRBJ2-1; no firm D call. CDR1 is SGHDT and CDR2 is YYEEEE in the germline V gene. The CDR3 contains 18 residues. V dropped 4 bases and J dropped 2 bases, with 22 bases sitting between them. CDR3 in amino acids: CASSRYLDSRGTYNEQFF. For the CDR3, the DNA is TGTGCCAGCAGCCGTTACCTCGACTCTCGCGGTACCTACAATGAGCAGTTCTTC. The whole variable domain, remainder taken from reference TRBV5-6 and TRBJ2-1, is DAGVTQSPTHLIKTRGQQVTLRCSPKSGHDTVSWYQQALGQGPQFIFQYYEEEERQRGNFPDRFSGHQFPNYSSELNVNALLLGDSALYLCASSRYLDSRGTYNEQFFGPGTRLTVL.